The 3 T cell receptor beta chains reported below all come from one sample, sequenced in a study of response to subunit inactivated influenza vaccine. Each CDR3 protein is one row after TCRdb ran MiXCR on the RT-PCR reads. The top ten clones hold 6% to 7% of a sample with 650,000 to 850,000 distinct CDR3 sequences, roughly 13% of them seen once. The sequencing here drew on PBMCs from blood, taken less than 15 days before vaccination. The receptors were gathered from a man aged 50-59 years who received an inactivated influenza vaccine.

The table lists this clonotype with a few counts. The chain combines TRBV29-1 with TRBJ2-7; the D is unclear. The CDR3 loop spans 11 amino acids. V was clipped by 4 bases and J by 6 bases, with 10 bases between them. Germline-derived CDR1 and CDR2 are SQVTM and ANQGSEA. The CDR3 sequence is CSVASGSEQYF. CDR3 nucleotides: TGCAGCGTTGCGTCTGGATCCGAGCAGTACTTC.

The chain employs TRBV6-1 and TRBJ1-2; perhaps TRBD1 as D (6 bases). Germline V gene lookup returns CDR1 MNHNS and CDR2 SASEGT. CDR3 length equals 14 residues. V gave up 7 bases and J gave up 4 bases, with 16 bases separating them. This CDR3 reads CASTKPGDGYGYTF. The CDR3, as DNA: TGTGCCAGCACCAAACCAGGGGACGGCTATGGCTACACCTTC.

The chain uses TRBV18 and TRBJ2-7, with TRBD1 identical over 11 bases. The V gene's germline CDR1 is KGHSH and CDR2 LQKENI. The CDR3 sequence is 16 residues long. Unmatched junction bases numbered 4, after V lost 0 bases and J lost 3 bases. As DNA, the CDR3 is TGTGCCAGCTCACCACCGGGGACAGGGGGACTCTACGAGCAGTACTTC. Protein product: CASSPPGTGGLYEQYF.